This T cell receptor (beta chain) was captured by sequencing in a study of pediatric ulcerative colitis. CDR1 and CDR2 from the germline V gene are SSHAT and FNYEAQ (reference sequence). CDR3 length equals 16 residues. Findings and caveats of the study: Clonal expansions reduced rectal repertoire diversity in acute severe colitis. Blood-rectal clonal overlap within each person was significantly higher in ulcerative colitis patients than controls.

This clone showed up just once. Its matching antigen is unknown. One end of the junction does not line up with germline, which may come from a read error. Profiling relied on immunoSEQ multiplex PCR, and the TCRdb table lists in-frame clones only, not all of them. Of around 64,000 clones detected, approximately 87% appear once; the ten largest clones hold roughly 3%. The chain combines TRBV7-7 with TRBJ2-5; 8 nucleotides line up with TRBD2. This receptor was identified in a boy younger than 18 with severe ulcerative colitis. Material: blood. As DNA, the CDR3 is TGTGCTAGCAGCCCAGGGGCTAGCGGGCAGCTGGAGACCCAGTACTTC. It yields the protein CASSPGASGQLETQYF.